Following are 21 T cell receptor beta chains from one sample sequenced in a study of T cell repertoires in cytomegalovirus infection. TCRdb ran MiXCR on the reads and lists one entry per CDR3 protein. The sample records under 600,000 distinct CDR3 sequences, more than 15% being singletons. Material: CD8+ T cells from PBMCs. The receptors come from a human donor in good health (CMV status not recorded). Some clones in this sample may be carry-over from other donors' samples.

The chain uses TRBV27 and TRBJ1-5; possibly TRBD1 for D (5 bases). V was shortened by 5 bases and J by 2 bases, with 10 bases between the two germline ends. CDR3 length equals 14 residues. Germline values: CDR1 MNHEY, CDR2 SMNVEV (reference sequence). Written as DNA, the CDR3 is TGTGCCAGCAGTCGGGGGACGGGCAATCAGCCCCAGCATTTT. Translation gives CASSRGTGNQPQHF.

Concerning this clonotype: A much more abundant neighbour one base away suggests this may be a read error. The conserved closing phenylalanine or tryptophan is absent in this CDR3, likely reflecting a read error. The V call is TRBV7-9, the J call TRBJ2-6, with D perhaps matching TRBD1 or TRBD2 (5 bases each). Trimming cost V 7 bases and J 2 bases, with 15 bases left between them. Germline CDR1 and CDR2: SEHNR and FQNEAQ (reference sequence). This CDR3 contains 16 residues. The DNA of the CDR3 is TGTGCCAGCACCTCATTGGGGGAACCTGGGGCCAACGTCCTGACTTTA. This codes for CASTSLGEPGANVLTL.

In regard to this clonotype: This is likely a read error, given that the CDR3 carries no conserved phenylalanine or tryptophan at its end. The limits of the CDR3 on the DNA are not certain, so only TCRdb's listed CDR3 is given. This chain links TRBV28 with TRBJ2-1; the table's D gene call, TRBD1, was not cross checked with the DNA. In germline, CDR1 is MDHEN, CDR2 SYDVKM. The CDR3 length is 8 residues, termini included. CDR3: CASSPDTG.

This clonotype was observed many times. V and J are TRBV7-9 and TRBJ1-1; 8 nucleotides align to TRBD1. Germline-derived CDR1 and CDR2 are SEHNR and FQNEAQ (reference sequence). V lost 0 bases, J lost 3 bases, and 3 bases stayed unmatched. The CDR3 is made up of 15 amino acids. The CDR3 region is CASSLAEDRDTEAFF. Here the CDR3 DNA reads TGTGCCAGCAGCTTAGCTGAGGACAGGGACACTGAAGCTTTCTTT.

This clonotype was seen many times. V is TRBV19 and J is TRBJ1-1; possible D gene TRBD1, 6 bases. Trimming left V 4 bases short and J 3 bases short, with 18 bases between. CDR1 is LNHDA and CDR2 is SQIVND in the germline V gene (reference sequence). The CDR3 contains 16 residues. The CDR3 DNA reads TGTGCCAGTAGTACCCGAAACAGGGTCAGGGACACTGAAGCTTTCTTT. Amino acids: CASSTRNRVRDTEAFF.

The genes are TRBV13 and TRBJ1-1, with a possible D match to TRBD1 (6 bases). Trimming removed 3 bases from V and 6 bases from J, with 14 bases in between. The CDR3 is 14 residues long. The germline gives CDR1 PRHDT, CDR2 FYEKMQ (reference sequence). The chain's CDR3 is CASSLEGDGAEAFF. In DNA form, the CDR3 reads TGTGCCAGCAGCTTGGAGGGGGACGGGGCTGAAGCTTTCTTT.

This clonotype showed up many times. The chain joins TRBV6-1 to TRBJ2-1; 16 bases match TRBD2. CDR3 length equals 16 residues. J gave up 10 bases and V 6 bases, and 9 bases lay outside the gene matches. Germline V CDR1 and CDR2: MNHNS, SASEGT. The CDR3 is CASRQPGLAGGWEQFF. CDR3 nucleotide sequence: TGTGCCAGCAGACAACCGGGACTAGCGGGGGGGTGGGAGCAGTTCTTC.

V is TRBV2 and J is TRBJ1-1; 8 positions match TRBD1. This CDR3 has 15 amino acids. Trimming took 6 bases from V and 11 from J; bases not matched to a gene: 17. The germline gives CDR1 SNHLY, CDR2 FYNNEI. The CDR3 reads CASRLQLGQGRSAFF. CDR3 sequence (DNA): TGTGCCAGCAGGTTACAGCTAGGACAGGGAAGATCGGCTTTCTTT.

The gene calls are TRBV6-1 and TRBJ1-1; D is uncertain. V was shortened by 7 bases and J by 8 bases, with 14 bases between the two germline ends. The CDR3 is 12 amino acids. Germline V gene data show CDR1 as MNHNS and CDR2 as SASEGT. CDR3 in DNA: TGTGCCAGCAACAAGGGCATTTGGGAAGCTTTCTTT. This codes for CASNKGIWEAFF.

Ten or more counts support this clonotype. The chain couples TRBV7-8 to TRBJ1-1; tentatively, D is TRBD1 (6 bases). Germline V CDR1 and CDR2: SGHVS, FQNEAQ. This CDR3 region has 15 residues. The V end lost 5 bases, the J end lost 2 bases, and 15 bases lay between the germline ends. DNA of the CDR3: TGTGCCAGCAGCGCGGACAGTTCCCCTAACACTGAAGCTTTCTTT. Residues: CASSADSSPNTEAFF.

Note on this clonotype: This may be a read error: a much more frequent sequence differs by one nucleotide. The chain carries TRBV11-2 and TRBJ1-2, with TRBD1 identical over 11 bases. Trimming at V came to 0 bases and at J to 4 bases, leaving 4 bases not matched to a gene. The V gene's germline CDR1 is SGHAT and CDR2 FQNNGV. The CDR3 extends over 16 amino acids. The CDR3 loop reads CASSLDGDRGAYGYTF. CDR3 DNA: TGTGCCAGCAGCTTAGATGGGGACAGGGGGGCCTATGGCTACACCTTC.

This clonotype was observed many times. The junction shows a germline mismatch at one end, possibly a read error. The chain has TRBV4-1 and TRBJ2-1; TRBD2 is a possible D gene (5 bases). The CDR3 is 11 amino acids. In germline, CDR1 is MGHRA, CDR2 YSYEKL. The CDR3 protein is CASSRGNEQFF. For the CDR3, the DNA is TGTGCCAGCAGCCGAGGGAATGAGCAGTTCTTC.

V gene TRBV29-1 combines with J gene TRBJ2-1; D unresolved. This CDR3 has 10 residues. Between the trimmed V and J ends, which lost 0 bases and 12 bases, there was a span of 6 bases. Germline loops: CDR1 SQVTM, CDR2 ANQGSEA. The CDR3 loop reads CSVEEDRQFF. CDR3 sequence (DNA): TGCAGCGTTGAAGAGGACCGGCAGTTCTTC.

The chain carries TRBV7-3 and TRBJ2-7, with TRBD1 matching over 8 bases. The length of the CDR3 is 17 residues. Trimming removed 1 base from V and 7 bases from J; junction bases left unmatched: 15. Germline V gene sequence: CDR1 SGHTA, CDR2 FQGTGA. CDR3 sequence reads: CASSLSLLQGASGEQYF. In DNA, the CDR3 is TGTGCCAGCAGCTTAAGTCTGTTGCAGGGGGCATCAGGGGAGCAGTACTTC. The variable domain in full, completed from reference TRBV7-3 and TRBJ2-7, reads GAGVSQTPSNKVTEKGKYVELRCDPISGHTALYWYRQSLGQGPEFLIYFQGTGAADDSGLPNDRFFAVRPEGSVSTLKIQRTERGDSAVYLCASSLSLLQGASGEQYFGPGTRLTVT.

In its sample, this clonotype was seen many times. The CDR3 here is CASQSVAGGPSYNEQFF. In DNA, the CDR3 is TGTGCCAGCCAGTCTGTAGCGGGAGGGCCTTCCTACAATGAGCAGTTCTTC. This rearrangement joins TRBV6-1 to TRBJ2-1; 11 nucleotides match TRBD2. CDR1 is MNHNS, CDR2 SASEGT, per germline. The V and J ends lost 8 bases and 1 base, in that order; junction bases with no gene match: 10. CDR3 length: 17 amino acids.

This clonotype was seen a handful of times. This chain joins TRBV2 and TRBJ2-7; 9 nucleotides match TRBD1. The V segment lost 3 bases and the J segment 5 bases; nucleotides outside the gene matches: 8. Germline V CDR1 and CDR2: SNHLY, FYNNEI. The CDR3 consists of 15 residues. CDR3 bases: TGTGCCAGCAGTGAGGATGGACAGGGGAGGGACGAGCAGTACTTC. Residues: CASSEDGQGRDEQYF.

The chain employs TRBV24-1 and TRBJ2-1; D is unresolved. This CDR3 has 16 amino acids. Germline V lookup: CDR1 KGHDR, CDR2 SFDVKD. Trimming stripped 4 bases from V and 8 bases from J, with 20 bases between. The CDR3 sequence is CATSDSLEAFQDEQFF. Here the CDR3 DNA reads TGTGCCACCAGTGACTCCCTAGAGGCCTTCCAGGATGAGCAGTTCTTC.

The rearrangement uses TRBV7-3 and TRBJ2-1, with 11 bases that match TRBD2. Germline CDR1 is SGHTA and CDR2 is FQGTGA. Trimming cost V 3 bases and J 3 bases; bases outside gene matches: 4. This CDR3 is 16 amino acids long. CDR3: CASSFIGTSGYNEQFF. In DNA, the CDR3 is TGTGCCAGCAGCTTTATTGGGACTAGCGGCTACAATGAGCAGTTCTTC.

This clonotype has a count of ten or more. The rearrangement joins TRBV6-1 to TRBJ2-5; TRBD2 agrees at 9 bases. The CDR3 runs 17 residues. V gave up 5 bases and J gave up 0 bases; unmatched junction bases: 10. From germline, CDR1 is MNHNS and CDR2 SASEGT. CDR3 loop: CASSQIAGALDQETQYF. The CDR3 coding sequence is TGTGCCAGCAGTCAGATAGCGGGGGCCCTCGACCAAGAGACCCAGTACTTC.

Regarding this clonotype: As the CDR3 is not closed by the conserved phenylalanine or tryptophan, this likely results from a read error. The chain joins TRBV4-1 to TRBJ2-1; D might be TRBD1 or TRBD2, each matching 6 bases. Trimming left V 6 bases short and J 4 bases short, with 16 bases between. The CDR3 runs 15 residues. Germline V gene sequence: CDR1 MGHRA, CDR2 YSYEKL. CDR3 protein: CASSLYGGRYNEQFY. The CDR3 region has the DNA TGCGCCAGCAGTCTTTACGGGGGCCGTTACAATGAGCAGTTCTAC.

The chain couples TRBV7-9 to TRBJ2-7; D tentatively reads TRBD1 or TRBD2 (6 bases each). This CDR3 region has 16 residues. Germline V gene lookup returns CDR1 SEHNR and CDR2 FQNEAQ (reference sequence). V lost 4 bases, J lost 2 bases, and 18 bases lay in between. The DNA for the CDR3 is TGTGCCAGCAGCTCCCCCGAGGGGGGAGATGCCTACGAGCAGTACTTC. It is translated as CASSSPEGGDAYEQYF.